This T cell receptor beta chain appears in the sequencing data of a study of CD8 T cells in ankylosing spondylitis. Using its own MiXCR run on the 5' RACE reads, TCRdb lists one record per CDR3 protein. The sample carries roughly 440,000 distinct CDR3 sequences, about a sixth recorded once. V shed 6 bases and J 5 bases; nucleotides not matched to a gene: 5. Looked up from germline, CDR1 is MNHEY and CDR2 is SMNVEV (reference sequence). CDR3 length: 13 residues. Note on this clonotype: Its target is not known.

Notes on the study in general: Earlier authors reported some of these motif variants in reactive arthritis synovial fluid and blood. Ankylosing spondylitis blood seemed to carry a telltale TCR beta motif made of several highly homologous variants. Researchers reportedly found disease-linked clones significantly enriched in matched ankylosing spondylitis synovial fluid.

The sequenced material came from blood, either unsorted or a sorted T cell fraction (not recorded which). The chain employs TRBV27 and TRBJ2-3, with 7 positions matching TRBD1. This TCR came from a male donor with ankylosing spondylitis. The CDR3 DNA sequence: TGTGCCAGCAGGGTACAGGGGCGAGATACGCAGTATTTT. This gives the protein CASRVQGRDTQYF.